These 10 T cell receptor beta chains were all obtained from the same sample, sequenced in a study of cytomegalovirus exposure and HLA in healthy donors. 13 Jbeta primers and 60 Vbeta primers were used for the PCR. TCRdb's copy holds only in-frame clones and misses some; the assay was immunoSEQ multiplex PCR. Of about 100,000 clones listed, roughly 79% were seen once; the top ten hold 1.5% to 2%. The sample taken for sequencing was PBMCs. These receptors originate from a middle-aged woman in good health and CMV-seronegative.

The CDR3 reads CASSPTTGIMGYTF. The CDR3, as DNA: TGTGCCAGCAGCCCAACGACAGGGATTATGGGCTACACCTTC. The chain carries TRBV7-2 and TRBJ1-2; TRBD1 matches 7 bases. With 5 bases clipped from V and 8 bases from J, the junction kept 11 bases outside the gene matches. The CDR3 spans 14 residues. Germline CDR1 reads SGHTA; CDR2 reads FQGNSA.

The chain is built from TRBV18 and TRBJ1-4; 8 nucleotides align to TRBD1. This CDR3 contains 14 residues. Germline V gene data show CDR1 as KGHSH and CDR2 as LQKENI. Trimming at V came to 5 bases and at J to 4 bases, leaving 3 bases not matched to a gene. The CDR3 DNA reads as TGTGCCAGCTCAACGACAGGGGATAATGAAAAACTGTTTTTT. This gives the protein CASSTTGDNEKLFF.

This clone has more than one count but fewer than ten. The rearrangement uses TRBV15 and TRBJ1-1, with a possible D match to TRBD1 (5 bases). Trimming took 5 bases from V and 5 from J, leaving 15 bases between them. This CDR3 is built from 14 residues. Germline V lookup: CDR1 LNHNV, CDR2 YYDKDF (reference sequence). For the CDR3, the DNA is TGTGCCACCAGCGTCGTCTCGGGGGGGACTGAAGCTTTCTTT. This translates into CATSVVSGGTEAFF. Together with reference TRBV15 and TRBJ1-1, the CDR3 gives the full variable domain: DAMVIQNPRYQVTQFGKPVTLSCSQTLNHNVMYWYQQKSSQAPKLLFHYYDKDFNNEADTPDNFQSRRPNTSFCFLDIRSPGLGDTAMYLCATSVVSGGTEAFFGQGTRLTVV.

V is TRBV7-2 and J is TRBJ2-2; D gene uncertain. The CDR3 spans 15 residues. Germline values: CDR1 SGHTA, CDR2 FQGNSA. Deletions cut 0 bases from V and 1 base from J, with 6 bases between. For the CDR3, the DNA is TGTGCCAGCAGCTTAGCGGGCCGGAACACCGGGGAGCTGTTTTTT. Translating it yields CASSLAGRNTGELFF.

This sequence joins TRBV6-1 and TRBJ1-1; 7 nucleotides agree with TRBD1. The V and J ends lost 6 bases and 11 bases, in that order; junction bases with no gene match: 15. The germline V gene encodes CDR1 MNHNS and CDR2 SASEGT. There are 14 residues in the CDR3. CDR3 residues: CASSPGTVVNWAFF. As DNA, the CDR3 is TGTGCCAGCAGCCCCGGGACAGTAGTGAATTGGGCTTTCTTT.

This clone was found once. The genes are TRBV6-6 and TRBJ1-2, with D hard to call. The CDR3 extends over 16 amino acids. Per the germline V gene, CDR1 is MNHNY and CDR2 is SVGAGI (reference sequence). The V end was cut by 6 bases, the J end by 5 bases, with 22 bases between. The CDR3 region is CASSSTLVRRGYGYTF. The DNA of the CDR3 is TGTGCCAGCAGCAGCACCTTGGTGCGCCGGGGTTATGGCTACACCTTC.

The chain combines TRBV7-2 with TRBJ2-3, with D possibly matching TRBD2 (7 bases). From germline, CDR1 is SGHTA and CDR2 FQGNSA. The CDR3 runs to 15 residues. V was pared by 3 bases and J by 3 bases, with 13 bases between. CDR3 nucleotide sequence: TGTGCCAGCAGCTTCGCAGGGAGGGGGACAGATACGCAGTATTTT. This sequence encodes CASSFAGRGTDTQYF.

Only a few counts were recorded for this clone. The rearrangement joins TRBV6-5 to TRBJ1-1, with unresolved D. This CDR3 contains 13 residues. Germline-derived CDR1 and CDR2 are MNHEY and SVGAGI. Trimming removed 5 bases at V and 4 bases at J, with 11 bases between. CDR3 region: CASSRAGGTEAFF. CDR3 sequence (DNA): TGTGCCAGCAGTAGGGCGGGTGGCACTGAAGCTTTCTTT.

The chain uses TRBV5-1 and TRBJ2-5; D remains unclear. V lost 4 bases to trimming and J lost 2 bases, with 15 bases between them. This CDR3 comprises 15 residues. Germline V gives CDR1 SGHRS, CDR2 YFSETQ. The CDR3 coding sequence is TGCGCCAGCAGCCCGTCGGTCTCCCCACAAGAGACCCAGTACTTC. It translates to CASSPSVSPQETQYF.

This clone was observed once. In nucleotides, the CDR3 is TGTGCCAGCAGCCGACGCAATACCAGGACAGGGTTCGGCGGCTACACCTTC. Residues: CASSRRNTRTGFGGYTF. J is TRBJ1-2 and V is TRBV5-6; 8 bases agree with TRBD1. The CDR3 spans 17 residues. Germline lookup yields CDR1 SGHDT and CDR2 YYEEEE. The V segment lost 4 bases and the J segment 8 bases; nucleotides outside the gene matches: 19.